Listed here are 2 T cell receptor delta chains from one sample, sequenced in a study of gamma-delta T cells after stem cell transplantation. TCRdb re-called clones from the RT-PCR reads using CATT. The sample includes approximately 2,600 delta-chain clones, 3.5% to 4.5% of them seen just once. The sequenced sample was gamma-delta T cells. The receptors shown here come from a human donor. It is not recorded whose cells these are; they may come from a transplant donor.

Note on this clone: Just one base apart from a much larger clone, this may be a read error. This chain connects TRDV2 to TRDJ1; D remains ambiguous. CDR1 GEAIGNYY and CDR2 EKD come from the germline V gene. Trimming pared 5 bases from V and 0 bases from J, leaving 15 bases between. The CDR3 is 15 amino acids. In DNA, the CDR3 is TGTGCCTGTGGCAGCGTGGCGGCTGACACCGATAAACTCATCTTT. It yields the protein CACGSVAADTDKLIF.

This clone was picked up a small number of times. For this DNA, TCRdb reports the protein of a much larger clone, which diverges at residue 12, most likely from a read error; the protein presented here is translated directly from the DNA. CDR3 sequence: CACDTLMTWTGGTDKLIF. CDR3 sequence (DNA): TGTGCCTGTGACACTCTGATGACATGGACTGGGGGCACCGATAAACTCATCTTT. The chain employs TRDV2 and TRDJ1; 8 positions match TRDD3. The CDR3 covers 18 residues. CDR1 is GEAIGNYY, CDR2 EKD, per germline. The V segment lost 1 base and the J segment 1 base; nucleotides outside the gene matches: 13.